One and the same sample provided the 10 T cell receptor beta chains below, sequenced in a study of radiation and T cells in renal cell carcinoma (dated by TCRdb to about 2020). Preparation of the library involved the immunoSEQ multiplex PCR assay. Not all clones reach the TCRdb copy of this immuneACCESS table, which keeps in-frame sequences only. Checked studies attribute under half of the gap to unresolved V genes and leave the rest unexplained. This sample holds 18,000 or so clones; about 60% were observed only once. The leading ten clones occupy 25% to 40% of the sample. The sample's time point label, in plain terms: tumor resected at nephrectomy. The sample's treatment or condition, from its label and the paper: treatment-naive control, cytoreductive nephrectomy. The source was tumor tissue, collected from a patient whose treatment was nephrectomy without radiotherapy. Receptor source: a man aged 50 or older with renal cell carcinoma.

The rearrangement links TRBV6-5 to TRBJ2-6; D not resolved. The germline V gene has CDR1 MNHEY and CDR2 SVGAGI. The CDR3 runs 12 residues. Trimming left V 4 bases short and J 2 bases short, with 0 bases between. In nucleotides, the CDR3 is TGTGCCAGCAGTTCTGGGGCCAACGTCCTGACTTTC. Its translation is CASSSGANVLTF.

The chain carries TRBV7-9 and TRBJ1-1, with D perhaps matching TRBD1 (6 bases). Germline CDR1 reads SEHNR; CDR2 reads FQNEAQ (reference sequence). Trimming stripped 6 bases from V and 2 bases from J, with 10 bases between. The CDR3 is 13 residues long. As DNA, the CDR3 is TGTGCCAGCAGTACAGGGCCTAACACTGAAGCTTTCTTT. Translation: CASSTGPNTEAFF.

CDR3 sequence: CATYTYGYTF. The CDR3 bases are TGTGCCACCTACACGTATGGCTACACCTTC. The genes are TRBV6-5 and TRBJ1-2; no clear D. CDR3 length equals 10 residues. Germline assignment: CDR1 MNHEY and CDR2 SVGAGI. Trimming stripped 10 bases from V and 5 bases from J, with 8 bases between.

The V gene is TRBV4-2, the J gene TRBJ1-1, with D hard to call. Trimming stripped 6 bases from V and 1 base from J, with 21 bases between. The CDR3 is made up of 17 amino acids. Germline CDR1 reads LGHNA; CDR2 reads YNFKEQ. In nucleotides, the CDR3 is TGTGCCAGCAGACCAACAGAGACGCAGAAGCGGAACACTGAAGCTTTCTTT. Translating it yields CASRPTETQKRNTEAFF.

The rearrangement uses TRBV4-3 and TRBJ1-1; D is unclear. V was clipped by 0 bases and J by 5 bases, with 10 bases between them. CDR1 is LGHNA and CDR2 is YSLEER in the germline V gene. This CDR3 is built from 14 residues. Written as DNA, the CDR3 is TGCGCCAGCAGCCAAGATATGGCAAGGACTGAAGCTTTCTTT. Encoded protein: CASSQDMARTEAFF.

This chain joins TRBV9 and TRBJ2-5, with 10 positions matching TRBD1. Germline assignment: CDR1 SGDLS and CDR2 YYNGEE. CDR3 length: 14 amino acids. Trimming removed 3 bases from V and 5 bases from J; junction bases left unmatched: 4. The CDR3 DNA reads as TGTGCCAGCAGCGCGACAGGGGGCTCGGAGACCCAGTACTTC. This codes for CASSATGGSETQYF.

The chain links TRBV5-6 to TRBJ1-2; D perhaps matches TRBD1 (6 bases). The V end was cut by 2 bases, the J end by 4 bases, with 12 bases between. The CDR3 has 14 residues. CDR1 and CDR2 (germline): SGHDT, YYEEEE. CDR3 sequence reads: CASSLTGRSYGYTF. The CDR3 DNA sequence: TGTGCCAGCAGCTTAACAGGGCGGTCCTATGGCTACACCTTC.

This rearrangement joins TRBV4-1 to TRBJ1-1; D possibly corresponds to TRBD1 (5 bases). Trimming took 5 bases from V and 4 from J, leaving 11 bases between them. The CDR3 covers 13 residues. Germline CDR1 and CDR2: MGHRA and YSYEKL. The CDR3 bases are TGCGCCAGCAGCAGACAGAGGGGCACTGAAGCTTTCTTT. Translating gives CASSRQRGTEAFF.

The chain is built from TRBV2 and TRBJ2-5; possible D gene TRBD1, 6 bases. CDR1 SNHLY and CDR2 FYNNEI come from the germline V gene. Deletions cut 10 bases from V and 0 bases from J, with 18 bases between. The CDR3 runs to 15 residues. The CDR3 protein is CAIRGGQFNQETQYF. As DNA, the CDR3 is TGTGCCATCCGAGGGGGTCAATTTAACCAAGAGACCCAGTACTTC.

V and J are TRBV10-1 and TRBJ1-5; D ambiguous. The length of the CDR3 is 15 residues. V was shortened by 6 bases and J by 5 bases, with 17 bases between the two germline ends. The V gene's germline CDR1 is WNHNN and CDR2 SYGVQD (reference sequence). CDR3 loop: CASRDPLNRDQPQHF. CDR3 bases: TGCGCCAGCAGAGACCCCCTGAACAGAGATCAGCCCCAGCATTTT.